A selection of T cell receptor beta chains follows, all from one sample in a study of blood T cell repertoires in COVID-19. Sequencing was performed with immunoSEQ multiplex PCR; in TCRdb, only in-frame clones are kept and a portion is missing. This repertoire shows under 300,000 clones, around 86% found once; its top ten account for 5.5% to 7.5%. The sequenced sample consisted of peripheral blood. Receptor source: a woman aged 65 to 85 with active or convalescent COVID-19. Both conserved end residues are trimmed from each CDR3. D genes are given only for firm matches.

v_gene: TRBV6-5
d_gene: .
CDR3aa: ASSYSSIRVTYGYT

v_gene: TRBV7-9
d_gene: .
CDR3aa: ASASTRDAYEQY

v_gene: TRBV3-1/TRBV3-2
d_gene: .
CDR3aa: ASSETGSYNSPLH

v_gene: TRBV10-3
d_gene: TRBD1
CDR3aa: AISEGTGNTEAF

v_gene: TRBV20-1
d_gene: .
CDR3aa: SASFGGGTEAF

v_gene: TRBV12-3/TRBV12-4
d_gene: .
CDR3aa: ASSSILSQPQH

v_gene: TRBV6-1
d_gene: .
CDR3aa: ASSENRAEAF

v_gene: TRBV6-5
d_gene: .
CDR3aa: ASSYTVAEAYEQY

v_gene: TRBV7-9
d_gene: .
CDR3aa: ASQERRQETQY

v_gene: TRBV6-5
d_gene: .
CDR3aa: ASTIRGRELF

v_gene: TRBV20-1
d_gene: .
CDR3aa: SAFGSDGYT

v_gene: TRBV13
d_gene: TRBD1
CDR3aa: ASSLWDRDTGELF

v_gene: TRBV3-1/TRBV3-2
d_gene: .
CDR3aa: ASSQGTRGWGETQY

v_gene: TRBV6-5
d_gene: .
CDR3aa: ASSYARGINSPLH

v_gene: TRBV14
d_gene: TRBD2
CDR3aa: ASSHSGGGTDTQY

v_gene: TRBV4-3
d_gene: .
CDR3aa: ASSQDTGHYGYT

v_gene: TRBV5-1
d_gene: .
CDR3aa: ASSLGGDNLQTSYNSPLH

v_gene: TRBV6-2/TRBV6-3
d_gene: .
CDR3aa: ASSPHTNTGELF

v_gene: TRBV24-1
d_gene: TRBD2
CDR3aa: ATVGGKGYNEQF

v_gene: TRBV7-2
d_gene: TRBD1
CDR3aa: ASSGTGDYNSPLH

v_gene: TRBV29-1
d_gene: .
CDR3aa: SVGGGAGGTDTQY

v_gene: TRBV5-1
d_gene: TRBD2
CDR3aa: ASSFSGGPPDTQY

v_gene: TRBV7-3
d_gene: .
CDR3aa: ASSYGGANVLT

v_gene: TRBV2
d_gene: TRBD1
CDR3aa: ASREWTGETQY

v_gene: TRBV7-9
d_gene: .
CDR3aa: ASSLKHFEAF

v_gene: TRBV3-1/TRBV3-2
d_gene: TRBD2
CDR3aa: ASSPGRGGWETQY

v_gene: TRBV19
d_gene: .
CDR3aa: ASSIDLAGRANTEAF

v_gene: TRBV4-1
d_gene: TRBD1
CDR3aa: ASSHQDRATEAF

v_gene: TRBV5-1
d_gene: .
CDR3aa: ASSPDRGGYT

v_gene: TRBV6-5
d_gene: .
CDR3aa: ASSYTGTLKGETQY

v_gene: TRBV18
d_gene: .
CDR3aa: ASSSSFSNQPQH

v_gene: TRBV4-3
d_gene: .
CDR3aa: ASSLGRNSPLH

v_gene: TRBV10-2
d_gene: TRBD1
CDR3aa: ASTTKGGGQGHANEQY

v_gene: TRBV11-2
d_gene: .
CDR3aa: ASSLRQAVATNEKLF

v_gene: TRBV24-1
d_gene: .
CDR3aa: ATSDGPGVYT

v_gene: TRBV5-6
d_gene: TRBD1
CDR3aa: ASSPSGTAYNEQF

v_gene: TRBV24-1
d_gene: TRBD1
CDR3aa: ATSDWTGGATGELF

v_gene: TRBV7-8
d_gene: TRBD1
CDR3aa: ASSPQDRGRQPQH

v_gene: TRBV7-8
d_gene: .
CDR3aa: ASSLSGGSYNEQF

v_gene: TRBV7-2
d_gene: .
CDR3aa: ASVFGRTGLGEQY

v_gene: TRBV6-2/TRBV6-3
d_gene: .
CDR3aa: ASSQTTGSNTGELF